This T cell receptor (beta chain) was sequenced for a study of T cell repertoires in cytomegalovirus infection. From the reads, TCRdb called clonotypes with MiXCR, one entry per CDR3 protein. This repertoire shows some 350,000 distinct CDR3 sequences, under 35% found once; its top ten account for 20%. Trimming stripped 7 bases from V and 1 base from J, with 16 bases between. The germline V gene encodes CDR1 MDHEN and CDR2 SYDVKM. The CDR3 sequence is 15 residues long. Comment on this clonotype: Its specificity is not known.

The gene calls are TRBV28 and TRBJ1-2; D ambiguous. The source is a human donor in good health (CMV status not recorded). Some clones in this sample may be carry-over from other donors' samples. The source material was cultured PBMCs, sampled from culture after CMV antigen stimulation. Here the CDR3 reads CASTPGFVFNYGYTF. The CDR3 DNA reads TGTGCCAGCACCCCGGGGTTCGTATTTAACTATGGCTACACCTTC.